This TCR beta chain was sequenced for a study of cytomegalovirus exposure and HLA in healthy donors (dated by TCRdb to 2017 to 2019). Background for the entire study: An earlier analysis of roughly 630 of the donors reported 250 to 300 Gb of sequence data and some 120 million unique TCR beta sequences from about 180 million T cells. In an earlier analysis of a few hundred of the donors, high-throughput TCR beta sequencing was used to judge whether each TCR beta V gene segment behaved as functional or pseudogenic. The study was designed to test whether signatures of past pathogen exposure could be identified by cataloging public T cell receptors. Rather than drawing on any new phenotypic data, the later analysis identified candidate immune exposures from TCR beta sequences and the way those sequences occurred across donors. Using immunosequencing, the study profiled T cell repertoires from around 680 subjects and related those repertoires to cytomegalovirus serostatus. All discovery cohort repertoires had been generated on a single sequencing platform. Of the 350 to 450 genotyped donors, less than 90% were placed in the genetic ancestry cluster associated with self-reported Caucasian donors. Genome-wide SNP genotypes for about 65% of the roughly 700 donors were used in a later genetic analysis, which treated that subset as a discovery cohort. Along with the approximately 700-subject first cohort, a separate validation cohort of 120 different subjects was used. HLA typing included class I and class II loci at four-digit resolution. Among 398 genotyped donors of the cohort, an average of about 240,000 unique TCR beta nucleotide sequences were sequenced per donor, about a sixth of them non-productive. About five DR-DQ haplotypes were treated as single units for association and clustering because of strong linkage in the cohort. To study patterns of TCR occurrence, a later analysis re-analyzed previously published TCR beta repertoires from 600 to 750 donors and added high-resolution HLA genotyping. An early release covering just under 650 HLA-typed donors comprised approximately 300 gigabases of sequencing data and around 86 million unique TCR sequences. Donor age, sex, ethnicity and CMV serostatus were collected together with the repertoire data. The number of typed donors differed by locus: about 629-640 for A, B, C, DRB1 and DQB1; some 500 for DQA1; around 610 for DPA1; and some 470 for DPB1. High-throughput TCR immunosequencing, statistical association of individual TCRs with disease status, and machine learning were combined to predict cytomegalovirus infection status.

Libraries were built with the immunoSEQ multiplex PCR assay. For the multiplex PCR, a mixture combining 60 forward primers for TCR Vbeta segments and 13 reverse primers for TCR Jbeta segments was used. A multiplex PCR assay on genomic DNA amplified the CDR3 region of rearranged TCR beta genes. On the Illumina HiSeq System, the amplified TCR beta libraries were sequenced as 87-base-pair reads. On the study's bioinformatics: In a later analysis, roughly 80 million unique TCR beta chains were counted across the approximately 620 repertoires, and about 9.9 million of these chains were shared by at least two donors. A nearest-neighbor algorithm error-corrected the raw reads and collapsed the reads into unique sequences, merging closely related sequences to remove PCR and sequencing errors. CDR3 sequences were aligned to IMGT reference sequences to assign V, D and J gene segments. For a sequence to be retained, at least a six-nucleotide match to both a V gene segment and a J gene segment was required. A rearrangement was called productive if the CDR3 had no stop codons and remained in frame with V and J, and every other rearrangement was called non-productive. Following IMGT convention, CDR3 was defined as the stretch from the second conserved V-encoded cysteine to the conserved J-encoded phenylalanine. In an earlier analysis of roughly 610 of the donors, sequences lacking an unambiguous match to a single V gene segment were excluded. An earlier analysis of 500 to 600 of the donors classified V segments as functional when productive rearrangements were above 56.7% and as segregating when the standard deviation between donors was above 5%. A statistical classification framework was built for diagnosing cytomegalovirus status from the catalog of TCR beta chain sequences. A later analysis assigned V and J genes by comparing TCR nucleotide sequences with IMGT/GENE-DB human TR gene sequences. The TCRdist pipeline was used in a later analysis to assign CDR3 sequences and most-parsimonious VDJ recombination scenarios. In a later analysis, each TCR beta chain was defined by its CDR3 amino acid sequence together with its V-gene family, and reads lacking a unique V-gene family were excluded. A later analysis removed 550 to 700 highly shared, low-generation-probability nucleotide sequences to deal with suspected cross-contamination and a sequencing artifact. A later analysis calculated a clonal expansion index for each public chain from normalized within-repertoire ranks of inferred template counts. A later analysis computed generation probabilities with a VDJ recombination model fitted to out-of-frame rearrangements, and checked the results against IGoR. In a later analysis, TCR-TCR, TCR-HLA and TCR-CMV co-occurrence was scored with hypergeometric tests, and a repertoire-size bias correction was applied to TCR pairs. To estimate false discovery rates, a later analysis permuted the HLA or CMV assignments 20 times. In a later analysis, co-occurring TCRs were grouped using DBSCAN, with TCRdist sequence similarity added in when clustering inside HLA-allele-positive subsets. Co-occurrence clustering excluded repertoires with fewer than 30,000 or more than 120,000 public chains, plus five with anomalous nucleotide sharing. As stored in TCRdb, this immuneACCESS dataset retains in-frame rearrangements with V and J assigned. A fraction of the clones does not appear; measured against another copy, unresolved V genes explain less than half of the discrepancy, and the remainder lacks a known reason. Clone size and the V and J calls come from that table; the DNA yielded D and trimming. Here the sample has about 180,000 clones; less than 80% occur a single time. Of the sample, more than 0.55% is held by the ten largest clones.

Reading from cysteine to phenylalanine, the CDR3 counts 16 amino acids. Only the CDR3 part of the read is kept: 48 bases, read in frame from the first base. V and J are trimmed by 4 bases and 9 bases, and the gene matches miss 10 bases of the junction. Sequences SGHRS (CDR1) and YFSETQ (CDR2) are obtained from the germline V gene. The investigation overall reported the following: A further reported finding was that TCR beta sequences accurately predicted the HLA-A and HLA-B alleles for most subjects in the first cohort. Some IMGT-functional V segments, including TRBV6-2 and TRBV6-3, could not be told apart with the 87-base-pair reads, so those segments were excluded. In vitro tests confirmed that a few of the cytomegalovirus-associated TCR beta chains recognize cytomegalovirus antigens. In a later analysis, the rate of TCR association differed among HLA loci, with DRB1 alleles having the most associated TCRs and HLA-C alleles having the fewest. Linkage disequilibrium might explain the correlated functional status among segregating V segments, but an unknown experimental factor could not be excluded. Assigning TCR associations to individual alleles was difficult when HLA alleles, especially DR and DQ, strongly co-occurred. In a later analysis, over 15,000 TCR beta sequences were associated with specific HLA alleles at a false discovery rate of 0.05. In the study, approximately 160 TCR beta chains were listed as associated with cytomegalovirus. Because HLA typing was unavailable for some donors at each locus, only the typed subset was used in association tests. The classifier was reported to diagnose cytomegalovirus status with high specificity and sensitivity in both the original and validation cohorts. According to the authors, the approach could potentially be generalized to other disease states and immunological phenotypes. Presence/absence analyses assumed roughly uniform sequencing depth across donors, an assumption that may not hold. In a later genetic analysis, fewer N-insertions in productive TCRs were reported among donors in an Asian-associated ancestry cluster than the roughly 700-donor mean. For the cohort, immune exposure information was limited to CMV serostatus. In a later analysis, HLA-associated TCR beta chains showed more clonal expansion and lower generation probabilities than non-associated chains that were equally common. A cluster of highly shared sequence variants was judged likely to be a technical artifact of the sequencing pipeline. In an earlier analysis of some 550 of the donors, most TCR beta V segments were observed in productive rearrangements about 87% or about 30% of the time, broadly matching IMGT annotations. V-gene and J-gene trimming of TCR beta chains was associated with a missense DCLRE1C variant in a later genetic analysis, and the association was replicated in an independent cohort. Because counts were too low, about 15 rarely observed V segments, including chromosome 9 orphons, were left out of the earlier analysis of 587 of the donors. Several of the top co-occurrence clusters appeared to be linked to parvovirus B19, influenza, CMV and Epstein-Barr virus, according to a later analysis. Most TCR sequences were observed very rarely across donors, whereas some public TCRs were present in many individuals. Most CMV-associated TCR beta chains appeared to be HLA-restricted in a later analysis, and the HLA associations seemed to be driven largely by CMV exposure. In this cohort, only TCR beta chains were sequenced, and detectable features were limited by the absence of alpha or paired-chain data.

In total, roughly 670 healthy bone marrow donors made up the cohort. At the time of sampling, all cohort members were nominally healthy, though unrecorded immune exposures were likely present. The donor tested CMV seronegative, placing the donor among the 350 to 400 seronegative members of the cohort. A peripheral blood sample was collected from each donor, and TCR beta sequencing was performed on peripheral blood mononuclear cells. Genomic DNA extraction from the blood cell samples was performed with the Qiagen DNeasy Blood Extraction Kit. This clone has more than one count but fewer than ten. The clone's antigen remains unknown. No per-base quality is available; no much larger clone lies one base away.

Material for sequencing was PBMCs. The TCR was taken from a woman aged 40-49 years in good health and CMV-seronegative. Here the chain combines TRBV5-1 and TRBJ1-6, and 10 bases in between align with TRBD1. The base sequence is TGCGCCAGCAGCCTAGACTCCGGGACAGGGGTTTCACCCCTCCACTTT. This codes for CASSLDSGTGVSPLHF.